This is a list of T cell receptor beta chains from one sample in a study of high-grade serous ovarian cancer treatment subgroups. Profiled with immunoSEQ multiplex PCR; TCRdb holds only in-frame clones, not every one. The table records about 5,500 clones, around three quarters of them present only once. Sequenced material: tumor tissue. The source of these receptors is a human donor with high-grade serous ovarian cancer. The CDR3 runs from the conserved cysteine through the conserved F or W. D genes are given only for firm matches. The listing skips clone size in some rows; elsewhere it reads once, few, many or a size class.

v_call: TRBV25-1; d_call: -; j_call: TRBJ1-2; clone_size: medium-sized; cdr3_aa: CASTRDTDYGYTF; cdr3_nt: TGTGCCAGCACCCGGGACACGGACTATGGCTACACCTTC
v_call: TRBV5-4; d_call: TRBD1; j_call: TRBJ1-2; clone_size: -; cdr3_aa: CASSLVGQDYGYTF; cdr3_nt: TGTGCCAGCAGCTTGGTGGGACAGGACTATGGCTACACCTTC
v_call: TRBV5-5; d_call: TRBD2; j_call: TRBJ2-3; clone_size: -; cdr3_aa: CASSSRLAGITDTQYF; cdr3_nt: TGTGCCAGCAGCTCCCGTTTAGCGGGGATTACAGATACGCAGTATTTT
v_call: TRBV9; d_call: TRBD2; j_call: TRBJ2-1; clone_size: -; cdr3_aa: CASSPSGGFYNEQFF; cdr3_nt: TGTGCCAGCAGCCCTAGCGGGGGATTCTACAATGAGCAGTTCTTC
v_call: TRBV7-8; d_call: -; j_call: TRBJ1-1; clone_size: -; cdr3_aa: CASSLNLPNTEAFF; cdr3_nt: TGTGCCAGCAGCTTAAACTTACCGAACACTGAAGCTTTCTTT
v_call: TRBV7-2; d_call: -; j_call: TRBJ2-7; clone_size: once; cdr3_aa: CASSLGGLYEQYF; cdr3_nt: TGTGCCAGCAGCTTAGGTGGCCTCTACGAGCAGTACTTC
v_call: TRBV5-1; d_call: -; j_call: TRBJ1-1; clone_size: -; cdr3_aa: CASSFGGGGTEAFF; cdr3_nt: TGCGCCAGCAGCTTTGGGGGCGGGGGCACTGAAGCTTTCTTT
v_call: TRBV19; d_call: TRBD1; j_call: TRBJ1-1; clone_size: -; cdr3_aa: CASSTQGALNTEAFF; cdr3_nt: TGTGCCAGTAGTACACAGGGGGCATTGAACACTGAAGCTTTCTTT
v_call: TRBV5-1; d_call: -; j_call: TRBJ1-1; clone_size: -; cdr3_aa: CASSSGGYGGNTEAFF; cdr3_nt: TGCGCCAGCAGTTCAGGTGGATACGGGGGGAACACTGAAGCTTTCTTT
v_call: TRBV7-2; d_call: -; j_call: TRBJ2-7; clone_size: -; cdr3_aa: CASSLSKNPTYEQYF; cdr3_nt: TGTGCCAGCAGCTTGAGCAAGAATCCCACCTACGAGCAGTACTTC
v_call: TRBV11-3; d_call: TRBD1; j_call: TRBJ2-1; clone_size: -; cdr3_aa: CASSPQPTGVNEQFF; cdr3_nt: TGTGCCAGCAGCCCACAGCCCACAGGGGTTAATGAGCAGTTCTTC
v_call: TRBV25-1; d_call: -; j_call: TRBJ1-1; clone_size: -; cdr3_aa: CASSVSPFGNTEAFF; cdr3_nt: TGTGCCAGCAGTGTATCCCCCTTTGGGAACACTGAAGCTTTCTTT
v_call: TRBV20-1; d_call: -; j_call: TRBJ1-2; clone_size: -; cdr3_aa: CSAPRPLGYTF; cdr3_nt: TGCAGTGCTCCCCGACCCTTGGGCTACACCTTC
v_call: TRBV7-7; d_call: -; j_call: TRBJ2-2; clone_size: -; cdr3_aa: CASSRSGTTTGELFF; cdr3_nt: TGTGCCAGCAGCCGCTCCGGGACCACCACCGGGGAGCTGTTTTTT
v_call: TRBV15; d_call: -; j_call: TRBJ2-5; clone_size: few; cdr3_aa: CATSRGPGAETQYF; cdr3_nt: TGTGCCACCAGCAGAGGGCCAGGGGCCGAGACCCAGTACTTC
v_call: TRBV5-6; d_call: -; j_call: TRBJ1-3; clone_size: -; cdr3_aa: CASSYPDSSSGNTIYF; cdr3_nt: TGTGCCAGCAGCTACCCGGACAGCAGCTCTGGAAACACCATATATTTT
v_call: TRBV30; d_call: -; j_call: TRBJ2-7; clone_size: -; cdr3_aa: CAWNGNRSSYEQYF; cdr3_nt: TGTGCCTGGAACGGGAACAGGAGCTCCTACGAGCAGTACTTC
v_call: TRBV6-4; d_call: TRBD1; j_call: TRBJ1-2; clone_size: few; cdr3_aa: CASSATGTGIGYTF; cdr3_nt: TGTGCCAGCAGTGCCACCGGGACAGGGATCGGCTACACCTTC
v_call: TRBV30; d_call: -; j_call: TRBJ1-1; clone_size: medium-sized; cdr3_aa: CAWSLDMEAFF; cdr3_nt: TGTGCCTGGAGCCTAGACATGGAAGCTTTCTTT
v_call: TRBV7-2; d_call: TRBD2; j_call: TRBJ2-7; clone_size: -; cdr3_aa: CASSLAAAGGIYEQYF; cdr3_nt: TGTGCCAGCAGCTTAGCCGCCGCCGGGGGGATCTACGAGCAGTACTTC
v_call: TRBV11-2; d_call: -; j_call: TRBJ2-3; clone_size: -; cdr3_aa: CASSFEGGSTDTQYF; cdr3_nt: TGTGCCAGCAGCTTTGAGGGGGGTAGCACAGATACGCAGTATTTT
v_call: TRBV18; d_call: -; j_call: TRBJ1-3; clone_size: -; cdr3_aa: CASSPLATSSGNTIYF; cdr3_nt: TGTGCCAGCTCACCCCTAGCCACTAGCTCTGGAAACACCATATATTTT
v_call: TRBV4-1; d_call: -; j_call: TRBJ2-3; clone_size: -; cdr3_aa: CASSQDRKGSPRCIDTQYF; cdr3_nt: TGCGCCAGCAGCCAAGATAGAAAAGGATCTCCCCGGTGCATAGATACGCAGTATTTT
v_call: TRBV2; d_call: TRBD1; j_call: TRBJ1-1; clone_size: -; cdr3_aa: CASRRGDSNTEAFF; cdr3_nt: TGTGCCAGCAGGAGGGGGGACAGCAACACTGAAGCTTTCTTT
v_call: TRBV9; d_call: TRBD2; j_call: TRBJ2-3; clone_size: -; cdr3_aa: CASRGLEDTQYF; cdr3_nt: TGTGCCAGCAGAGGACTAGAAGATACGCAGTATTTT